The rows below give T cell receptor beta chains drawn from one sample of a study of blood T cells in healthy people across ages. TCRdb reprocessed the 5' RACE reads with MiXCR, giving one entry per CDR3 protein. The sample has hundreds of thousands of distinct CDR3 sequences; about half are singletons. Sequencing was performed on blood. These receptors all stem from a man aged 60 to 75 in good health. Both conserved end residues are part of each CDR3. Each record gives: V gene, D gene, clone size, J gene, CDR3 protein, CDR3 DNA. D genes are given only for firm matches. A row's size may be missing; if present it is once, few, many or a size class.

v_gene: TRBV10-1
d_gene: .
abundance: .
j_gene: TRBJ2-5
CDR3aa: CASSGRLRGETQYF
CDR3nt: TGCGCCAGCAGTGGTAGATTGCGCGGGGAGACCCAGTACTTC

v_gene: TRBV15
d_gene: TRBD2
abundance: .
j_gene: TRBJ2-3
CDR3aa: CATSSESGLAGVDTQYF
CDR3nt: TGTGCCACCAGCAGCGAATCAGGACTAGCGGGGGTGGATACGCAGTATTTT

v_gene: TRBV27
d_gene: TRBD2
abundance: .
j_gene: TRBJ2-5
CDR3aa: CASSFQTSGREEQYF
CDR3nt: TGTGCCAGCAGTTTCCAGACTAGTGGGAGGGAGGAGCAGTACTTC

v_gene: TRBV7-2
d_gene: TRBD1
abundance: few
j_gene: TRBJ1-6
CDR3aa: CASSTWGSRGQRSPPHF
CDR3nt: TGTGCCAGCAGCACCTGGGGGAGCAGGGGGCAACGATCACCCCCCCACTTT

v_gene: TRBV20-1
d_gene: .
abundance: many
j_gene: TRBJ2-1
CDR3aa: CSASSPRTGSYEQFF
CDR3nt: TGCAGTGCTAGTTCCCCTCGGACCGGAAGTTATGAGCAGTTCTTC

v_gene: TRBV11-2
d_gene: .
abundance: .
j_gene: TRBJ2-5
CDR3aa: CASSLAGQTYQETQYF
CDR3nt: TGTGCCAGCAGCTTAGCCGGACAGACGTACCAAGAGACCCAGTACTTC

v_gene: TRBV2
d_gene: .
abundance: .
j_gene: TRBJ2-3
CDR3aa: CATPEGRAHTDTQYF
CDR3nt: TGTGCCACCCCGGAGGGAAGGGCACACACAGATACGCAGTATTTT

v_gene: TRBV11-3
d_gene: .
abundance: .
j_gene: TRBJ2-1
CDR3aa: CASSLLSSGPAGYNEQFF
CDR3nt: TGTGCCAGCAGCTTACTATCTAGTGGTCCAGCCGGCTACAATGAGCAGTTCTTC

v_gene: TRBV12-3/TRBV12-4
d_gene: .
abundance: .
j_gene: TRBJ2-2
CDR3aa: CASGNGGANTGELFF
CDR3nt: TGTGCCAGCGGGAACGGCGGGGCGAACACCGGGGAGCTGTTTTTT

v_gene: TRBV7-2
d_gene: .
abundance: once
j_gene: TRBJ1-6
CDR3aa: CASSLSRGSPLHF
CDR3nt: TGTGCCAGCAGCTTAAGTCGTGGTTCACCCCTCCACTTT

v_gene: TRBV27
d_gene: .
abundance: few
j_gene: TRBJ2-3
CDR3aa: CASSSQLRDTQYF
CDR3nt: TGTGCCAGCAGTTCCCAACTGCGGGATACGCAGTATTTT

v_gene: TRBV7-2
d_gene: TRBD2
abundance: many
j_gene: TRBJ2-5
CDR3aa: CASSLLAGGYQETQYF
CDR3nt: TGTGCCAGCAGCTTACTAGCGGGGGGGTACCAAGAGACCCAGTACTTC

v_gene: TRBV7-2
d_gene: .
abundance: few
j_gene: TRBJ2-7
CDR3aa: CASSLGAPPSYEQYF
CDR3nt: TGTGCCAGCAGCTTAGGCGCCCCTCCCTCCTACGAGCAGTACTTC

v_gene: TRBV20-1
d_gene: .
abundance: .
j_gene: TRBJ2-3
CDR3aa: CSRRDTSTDTQYF
CDR3nt: TGCAGTCGACGGGACACCTCCACAGATACGCAGTATTTT

v_gene: TRBV20-1
d_gene: .
abundance: few
j_gene: TRBJ2-1
CDR3aa: CSAREAAGQYNEQFF
CDR3nt: TGCAGTGCTAGAGAAGCGGCGGGACAGTACAATGAGCAGTTCTTC

v_gene: TRBV6-2/TRBV6-3
d_gene: .
abundance: few
j_gene: TRBJ2-3
CDR3aa: CASSHRETDTQYF
CDR3nt: TGTGCCAGCAGCCACAGGGAAACAGATACGCAGTATTTT